One and the same sample provided the 27 T cell receptor beta chains below, sequenced in a study of cytomegalovirus exposure and HLA in healthy donors. The study ran its PCR with 60 Vbeta and 13 Jbeta primers. Libraries were prepared by immunoSEQ multiplex PCR; TCRdb keeps only in-frame clonotypes and omits some of them. Here the sample spans approximately 170,000 clones, about 70% being singletons. Sequenced sample: PBMCs. The receptors were sampled from a woman younger than 30 in good health and CMV-seropositive.

This clone was counted only a few times. The rearrangement joins TRBV5-4 to TRBJ1-2, with D uncertain. The V end was cut by 2 bases, the J end by 4 bases, with 9 bases between. CDR1 is SGHNT, CDR2 YYREEE, per germline (reference sequence). The CDR3 has 13 amino acids. The CDR3 loop is CASSLDTSYGYTF. The CDR3, as DNA: TGTGCCAGCAGCTTAGACACCTCCTATGGCTACACCTTC.

The gene calls are TRBV7-9 and TRBJ2-3, with 10 bases lining up with TRBD1. The V and J ends lost 5 bases and 5 bases, in that order; junction bases with no gene match: 7. The CDR3 covers 15 residues. Germline loops: CDR1 SEHNR, CDR2 FQNEAQ (reference sequence). Written as DNA, the CDR3 is TGTGCCAGCAGCCTAGGACAGGGGGAGGTAGATACGCAGTATTTT. This encodes CASSLGQGEVDTQYF.

This clone showed up just a few times. The chain has TRBV18 and TRBJ1-2; TRBD1 aligns across 9 bases. From germline, CDR1 is KGHSH and CDR2 LQKENI. Trimming at V came to 3 bases and at J to 4 bases, leaving 6 bases not matched to a gene. CDR3 length equals 15 residues. CDR3 protein: CASSPDRGVSYGYTF. The CDR3 coding sequence is TGTGCCAGCTCACCGGACAGGGGAGTTTCCTATGGCTACACCTTC.

The chain uses TRBV6-5 and TRBJ2-3; 7 bases fit TRBD1. With 6 bases clipped from V and 2 bases from J, the junction kept 5 bases outside the gene matches. This CDR3 has 14 residues. Per germline, CDR1 MNHEY and CDR2 SVGAGI. The CDR3 DNA is TGTGCCAGCAGCCGGACAGGACCCACAGATACGCAGTATTTT. Encoded protein: CASSRTGPTDTQYF.

This chain connects TRBV27 to TRBJ2-7, with TRBD2 identical over 9 bases. CDR1 MNHEY and CDR2 SMNVEV come from the germline V gene (reference sequence). The length of the CDR3 is 15 residues. Trimming cost V 0 bases and J 2 bases; bases outside gene matches: 2. Here the CDR3 reads CASSLSSGGTYEQYF. The CDR3 DNA is TGTGCCAGCAGTTTATCTAGCGGGGGCACCTACGAGCAGTACTTC.

V and J are TRBV7-6 and TRBJ2-1; 8 bases line up with TRBD2. Germline lookup yields CDR1 SGHVS and CDR2 FNYEAQ. The CDR3 totals 14 residues. The J segment lost 14 bases and the V segment lost 1 base, leaving 10 bases of the junction unmatched. CDR3 protein: CASSLESRGGPKFF. The CDR3 region has the DNA TGTGCCAGCAGCTTAGAATCCCGGGGGGGGCCAAAGTTCTTC.

This chain connects TRBV25-1 to TRBJ1-1, with a tentative D call TRBD1 (5 bases). The CDR3 spans 14 residues. The V gene lost 7 bases and the J gene lost 1 base, with 13 bases spanning the gap. Germline V CDR1 and CDR2: MGHDK, SYGVNS. CDR3 loop: CASKGYGPNTEAFF. CDR3 nucleotide sequence: TGTGCCAGCAAGGGGTACGGACCGAACACTGAAGCTTTCTTT.

This clone was observed a handful of times. The gene calls are TRBV6-6 and TRBJ1-1; no definite D call. Trimming took off 9 bases at V and 10 bases at J, with 21 bases between the two ends. This CDR3 region has 13 residues. The germline V gene encodes CDR1 MNHNY and CDR2 SVGAGI (reference sequence). The CDR3 sequence: CASFETQDVRAFF. The CDR3 nucleotides are TGTGCCAGTTTCGAGACGCAGGATGTTAGAGCTTTCTTT.

The genes are TRBV29-1 and TRBJ1-1, with 8 bases that match TRBD1. The germline V gene has CDR1 SQVTM and CDR2 ANQGSEA. The CDR3 length is 14 residues. V shed 4 bases, J shed 1 base, and the junction held 5 bases outside the gene matches. The DNA of the CDR3 is TGCAGCGTTGCAGGGGGCATTACGAACACTGAAGCTTTCTTT. Its protein is CSVAGGITNTEAFF.

The chain joins TRBV2 to TRBJ1-4; the D gene is possibly TRBD1 (6 bases). Trimming took 4 bases from V and 7 from J, leaving 10 bases between them. The germline CDR1 and CDR2 sequences are SNHLY and FYNNEI. This CDR3 has 13 residues. The CDR3 here is CASSVQGLEKLFF. CDR3 in DNA: TGTGCCAGCAGTGTCCAGGGGCTTGAAAAACTGTTTTTT. Based on the CDR3 plus reference TRBV2 and TRBJ1-4, the full variable domain is EPEVTQTPSHQVTQMGQEVILRCVPISNHLYFYWYRQILGQKVEFLVSFYNNEISEKSEIFDDQFSVERPDGSNFTLKIRSTKLEDSAMYFCASSVQGLEKLFFGSGTQLSVL.

This chain joins TRBV19 and TRBJ2-1, with D possibly matching TRBD2 (5 bases). The germline gives CDR1 LNHDA, CDR2 SQIVND (reference sequence). Deletions cut 3 bases from V and 4 bases from J, with 7 bases between. The CDR3 extends over 13 amino acids. The CDR3: CASSISGYNEQFF. CDR3 in DNA: TGTGCCAGTAGTATCTCGGGGTACAATGAGCAGTTCTTC.

This clone was seen a few times. This chain links TRBV19 with TRBJ2-1, with a tentative D call TRBD2 (6 bases). Trimming pared 3 bases from V and 8 bases from J, leaving 17 bases between. The germline V gene has CDR1 LNHDA and CDR2 SQIVND (reference sequence). The CDR3 length is 15 residues. The CDR3 is CASSIRTGVVDEQFF. The DNA of the CDR3 is TGTGCCAGTAGTATTCGTACGGGAGTGGTCGATGAGCAGTTCTTC.

The chain joins TRBV6-5 to TRBJ2-7, with TRBD2 matching over 10 bases. J gave up 3 bases and V 0 bases, and 2 bases lay outside the gene matches. The CDR3 is 15 amino acids. Germline CDR1 MNHEY, CDR2 SVGAGI. CDR3 DNA sequence: TGTGCCAGCAGTTACTCTGTAGCGGGGGGCTACGAGCAGTACTTC. Translation: CASSYSVAGGYEQYF.

The chain employs TRBV29-1 and TRBJ1-2, with a possible D match to TRBD1 (5 bases). Germline V lookup: CDR1 SQVTM, CDR2 ANQGSEA. This CDR3 spans 13 amino acids. Trimming shortened V by 2 bases and J by 4 bases, and 11 bases separated the two germline ends. The CDR3 region is CSVESQGSYGYTF. The CDR3 DNA reads TGCAGCGTTGAAAGTCAGGGTAGCTATGGCTACACCTTC.

This clone showed up just once. V and J are TRBV27 and TRBJ1-4; D possibly corresponds to TRBD1 (6 bases). The germline gives CDR1 MNHEY, CDR2 SMNVEV (reference sequence). Trimming pared 5 bases from V and 4 bases from J, leaving 14 bases between. The CDR3 contains 15 residues. Here the CDR3 DNA reads TGTGCCAGCAGTCATCGACAGGCAAGTAATGAAAAACTGTTTTTT. It codes for CASSHRQASNEKLFF.

V gene TRBV7-2 combines with J gene TRBJ2-5, with 12 bases lining up with TRBD1. The V gene's germline CDR1 is SGHTA and CDR2 FQGNSA. This CDR3 is 14 amino acids long. Trimming removed 5 bases from V and 5 bases from J; junction bases left unmatched: 3. CDR3 residues: CASSTGQGAETQYF. In nucleotides, the CDR3 is TGTGCCAGCAGCACGGGACAGGGGGCCGAGACCCAGTACTTC.

J is TRBJ2-4 and V is TRBV19; TRBD1 matches at 9 bases. From germline, CDR1 is LNHDA and CDR2 SQIVND (reference sequence). The CDR3 contains 18 residues. The J segment lost 0 bases and the V segment lost 4 bases, leaving 10 bases of the junction unmatched. In DNA, the CDR3 is TGTGCCAGTAGTACCGGGACAGGGACTTCATTAGCCAAAAACATTCAGTACTTC. Amino acid sequence: CASSTGTGTSLAKNIQYF. The variable domain in full, with the rest retrieved from reference TRBV19 and TRBJ2-4, is DGGITQSPKYLFRKEGQNVTLSCEQNLNHDAMYWYRQDPGQGLRLIYYSQIVNDFQKGDIAEGYSVSREKKESFPLTVTSAQKNPTAFYLCASSTGTGTSLAKNIQYFGAGTRLSVL.

The chain has TRBV13 and TRBJ2-3; 9 nucleotides line up with TRBD1. The V and J ends lost 4 bases and 4 bases, in that order; junction bases with no gene match: 3. Germline V gives CDR1 PRHDT, CDR2 FYEKMQ (reference sequence). The CDR3 has 14 amino acids. Here the CDR3 reads CASSWGQGADTQYF. The CDR3 DNA reads TGTGCCAGCAGCTGGGGACAGGGAGCAGATACGCAGTATTTT.

This clone was observed a single time. The CDR3 loop is CASSETGYEQYF. DNA for the CDR3: TGTGCCAGCAGTGAGACAGGGTACGAGCAGTACTTC. The chain uses TRBV2 and TRBJ2-7, with 7 positions matching TRBD1. V was clipped by 3 bases and J by 4 bases; unmatched bases: 0. The CDR3 loop spans 12 amino acids. Per germline, CDR1 SNHLY and CDR2 FYNNEI.

This chain connects TRBV7-2 to TRBJ2-1; TRBD2 agrees at 9 bases. Germline V gene sequence: CDR1 SGHTA, CDR2 FQGNSA. The CDR3 is 16 amino acids. Trimming removed 1 base from V and 9 bases from J; junction bases left unmatched: 10. The CDR3 region has the DNA TGTGCCAGCAGCTTAGGGGCCGCGGGGGGGCGTAGTGAGCAGTTCTTC. Protein sequence: CASSLGAAGGRSEQFF.

The V call is TRBV28, the J call TRBJ1-2; 7 positions match TRBD1. The CDR3 spans 15 residues. Germline-derived CDR1 and CDR2 are MDHEN and SYDVKM. After removal of 1 base from V and 8 bases from J, the junction contained 10 bases not matched to a gene. The chain's CDR3 is CASSLSNPRQGGYTF. The CDR3 DNA is TGTGCCAGCAGTTTATCAAACCCCCGACAGGGAGGCTACACCTTC.

The chain combines TRBV30 with TRBJ2-1, with TRBD1 as a possible D gene (5 bases). This CDR3 region has 13 residues. Trimming cost V 2 bases and J 6 bases, with 11 bases left between them. Germline V gene lookup returns CDR1 GTSNPN and CDR2 SVGIG (reference sequence). CDR3 nucleotide sequence: TGTGCCTGGAGTTTTGCAGGGTCCAATGAGCAGTTCTTC. Protein sequence: CAWSFAGSNEQFF.

J is TRBJ2-3 and V is TRBV30; TRBD1 agrees at 8 bases. The CDR3 has 16 amino acids. V gave up 2 bases and J gave up 3 bases; unmatched junction bases: 10. Germline assignment: CDR1 GTSNPN and CDR2 SVGIG (reference sequence). CDR3 sequence: CAWSSGSGGETDTQYF. CDR3 coding DNA: TGTGCCTGGAGTTCGGGATCAGGGGGCGAGACAGATACGCAGTATTTT.

The chain employs TRBV2 and TRBJ2-7; D is perhaps TRBD1 (5 bases). CDR3 size: 13 residues. Trimming removed 7 bases at V and 5 bases at J, with 15 bases between. CDR1 SNHLY and CDR2 FYNNEI come from the germline V gene. In DNA form, the CDR3 reads TGTGCCAGCATGACCAGGGTGGCTAACGAGCAGTACTTC. Translated: CASMTRVANEQYF.

The chain carries TRBV27 and TRBJ2-7, with TRBD2 matching over 7 bases. The germline gives CDR1 MNHEY, CDR2 SMNVEV (reference sequence). The CDR3 runs 15 residues. Trimming removed 5 bases from V and 2 bases from J; junction bases left unmatched: 9. CDR3 bases: TGTGCCAGCAGTACCCGGGGAGGGCTGGCCTACGAGCAGTACTTC. It translates to CASSTRGGLAYEQYF.

The chain employs TRBV19 and TRBJ1-1; D may be TRBD1 (5 bases). CDR1 and CDR2 (germline): LNHDA, SQIVND (reference sequence). The V and J ends lost 5 bases and 6 bases respectively, with 10 bases between them. The CDR3 loop spans 12 amino acids. CDR3 in amino acids: CASSEGLPEAFF. CDR3 DNA sequence: TGTGCCAGTAGTGAGGGACTACCTGAAGCTTTCTTT.

The chain carries TRBV4-3 and TRBJ1-2, with TRBD1 identical over 7 bases. The CDR3 is 15 residues long. V was pared by 0 bases and J by 2 bases, with 3 bases of the junction left unmatched. Germline CDR1 reads LGHNA; CDR2 reads YSLEER. CDR3: CASSQEQGPNYGYTF. Here the CDR3 DNA reads TGCGCCAGCAGCCAAGAACAGGGGCCGAACTATGGCTACACCTTC.